Listed below are T cell receptor beta chains from one sample, sequenced in a study of blood T cell dynamics during melanoma immunotherapy. Measured with immunoSEQ multiplex PCR; TCRdb has only the in-frame clones, and not every one. The sample shows around 12,000 clones, under 95% of them seen only once. The material sequenced was effector memory CD8+ T cells from blood, taken from a patient treated with checkpoint blockade. Source of these receptors: a human donor with melanoma. CDR3s include the opening cysteine and the closing phenylalanine or tryptophan. D genes are given only for firm matches. The size of a clone is reported for some rows only, either as once, few or many, or as a class for expanded clones.

TRBV27	NA	TRBJ2-7	NA	TGTGCCAGCAGTTACCAGGGGACCACGGGGGAGCAGTACTTC	CASSYQGTTGEQYF
TRBV7-8	NA	TRBJ1-2	NA	TGTGCCAGCAGCTTAGCCGGCAGCCTCCGCTATGGCTACACCTTC	CASSLAGSLRYGYTF
TRBV9	NA	TRBJ1-1	NA	TGTGCCAGCAGCGTAGGCTGGCACCAGAACACTGAAGCTTTCTTT	CASSVGWHQNTEAFF
TRBV10-1	once	TRBJ2-1	NA	TGCGCCAGCAGTGAGTCAAGGGGGGACGGGAATGAGCAGTTCTTC	CASSESRGDGNEQFF
TRBV28	NA	TRBJ2-1	NA	TGTGCCAGCAGCCTGGGGGTGGGAGATGAGCAGTTCTTC	CASSLGVGDEQFF
TRBV27	NA	TRBJ2-1	TRBD2	TGTGCCAGCAGTTTTTTGGGGACTAGCGGTCTCAATGAGCAGTTCTTC	CASSFLGTSGLNEQFF
TRBV9	NA	TRBJ2-1	TRBD2	TGTGCCAGCAGCGCCGGGGGAGGGGCCTACAATGAGCAGTTCTTC	CASSAGGGAYNEQFF
TRBV7-8	NA	TRBJ2-3	NA	TGTGCCAGCAGCTTAGTAAGCGGCAGGGGGACTGATACGCAGTATTTT	CASSLVSGRGTDTQYF
TRBV4-3	NA	TRBJ1-2	NA	TGCGCCAGCAGCCACCAACAGGGAGGCTATGGCTACACCTTC	CASSHQQGGYGYTF
TRBV29-1	NA	TRBJ2-7	NA	TGCAGCGCCTTGGGGGGTTACGAGCAGTACTTC	CSALGGYEQYF
TRBV7-6	NA	TRBJ2-3	TRBD2	TGTGCCAGCAGCAACCGCCAGGGAGGGGGCACAGATACGCAGTATTTT	CASSNRQGGGTDTQYF
TRBV19	NA	TRBJ2-1	TRBD2	TGTGCCAGTACCCCTAGCGGGAGTCTCAATGAGCAGTTCTTC	CASTPSGSLNEQFF
TRBV28	NA	TRBJ2-4	TRBD1	TGTGCCAGCTCAGTTTATCAGGGGGTGAACATTCAGTACTTC	CASSVYQGVNIQYF
TRBV4-1	NA	TRBJ2-1	TRBD2	TGCGCCAGCAGCTCCCCCGGTCTAGCGGGGTACAATGAGCAGTTCTTC	CASSSPGLAGYNEQFF
TRBV5-4	once	TRBJ1-1	NA	TGTGCCAGCAGTCCGGTTGCGGAGGGGCGGACTGAAGCTTTCTTT	CASSPVAEGRTEAFF
TRBV27	NA	TRBJ2-1	NA	TGTGCCAGCAGTAGCGGAATCGGCTACAATGAGCAGTTCTTC	CASSSGIGYNEQFF
TRBV6-1	once	TRBJ1-2	NA	TGTGCCAGCAGTGATGGGGCGCGGGGCACTTATGGCTACACCTTC	CASSDGARGTYGYTF
TRBV29-1	NA	TRBJ1-3	NA	TGCAGCGTTGATGGATGGGGCCCCTCTGGAAACACCATATATTTT	CSVDGWGPSGNTIYF
TRBV27	NA	TRBJ2-7	NA	TGTGCCAGCAGTTTGGGGGATGGCCTCTACGAGCAGTACTTC	CASSLGDGLYEQYF
TRBV9	few	TRBJ1-5	NA	TGTGCCAGCAGCGGCGGACTCAATCAGCCCCAGCATTTT	CASSGGLNQPQHF
TRBV19	NA	TRBJ1-1	TRBD1	TGTGCCAGTAGTATCCCAACAGGGGGCACCATAACTGAAGCTTTCTTT	CASSIPTGGTITEAFF
TRBV14	NA	TRBJ1-2	TRBD1	TGTGCCAGCAGCCAAGAAGACAGGGGGGCGCTGGGCTACACCTTC	CASSQEDRGALGYTF
TRBV27	NA	TRBJ1-3	NA	TGTGCCAGCAGGGGCGTAGGGTCTGGAAACACCATATATTTT	CASRGVGSGNTIYF
TRBV19	NA	TRBJ2-4	NA	TGTGCCAGTAGTCCTTCGGGTTTAGCCAAAAACATTCAGTACTTC	CASSPSGLAKNIQYF
TRBV7-6	NA	TRBJ1-1	NA	TGTGCCAGCAGCTCGAACACTGAAGCTTTCTTT	CASSSNTEAFF
TRBV4-3	once	TRBJ2-5	NA	TGCGCCAGCAGCCAAGAGAGAGGGGGAGAGACCCAGTACTTC	CASSQERGGETQYF
TRBV4-1	NA	TRBJ1-5	NA	TGCGCCAGCAGCCAAGAGGACGGGGTCCAGCCCCAGCATTTT	CASSQEDGVQPQHF
TRBV11-1	NA	TRBJ2-7	NA	TGTGCCAGCAGCTTAGGATCACTTGCGGCCGAGCAGTACTTC	CASSLGSLAAEQYF
TRBV27	NA	TRBJ2-3	NA	TGTGCCAGCAGTTTAGGTTTCCCAGATACGCAGTATTTT	CASSLGFPDTQYF
TRBV9	once	TRBJ2-7	NA	TGTGCCAGCAGCCGGGGGGCAGGACGCACCTACGAGCAGTACTTC	CASSRGAGRTYEQYF
TRBV4-3	NA	TRBJ1-2	TRBD1	TGCGCCAGCAGCCAACCGGGACAGGGAGAGGGCTACACCTTC	CASSQPGQGEGYTF
TRBV11-2	NA	TRBJ2-7	NA	TGTGCCAGCAGCTTAGGTCACGTTCTGAGGGACGAGCAGTACTTC	CASSLGHVLRDEQYF
TRBV15	NA	TRBJ2-7	NA	TGTGCCACCAGCAGAGTTCCTCCGGGACCAGGGGAGTCTTACTACGAGCAGTACTTC	CATSRVPPGPGESYYEQYF
TRBV6-5	NA	TRBJ2-7	NA	TGTGCCAGCTCCTTGGACAGTAACGAGCAGTACTTC	CASSLDSNEQYF
TRBV2	NA	TRBJ2-7	TRBD1	TGTGCCATTAGGGGGACAGGGGGCTACGAGCAGTACTTC	CAIRGTGGYEQYF
TRBV11-2	NA	TRBJ2-2	NA	TGTGCCAGCAGCTTAATGAGGGACACCGGGGAGCTGTTTTTT	CASSLMRDTGELFF
TRBV27	NA	TRBJ1-1	NA	TGTGCCAGCAGGTCGCAGGCAGGGGATAACACTGAAGCTTTCTTT	CASRSQAGDNTEAFF
TRBV4-3	NA	TRBJ2-3	NA	TGCGCCAGCAGCCAAGAGGAACGGTCTAGCACAGATACGCAGTATTTT	CASSQEERSSTDTQYF
TRBV28	once	TRBJ1-1	NA	TGTGCCAGCAGTTTCCTTGAGGGCACTGAAGCTTTCTTT	CASSFLEGTEAFF